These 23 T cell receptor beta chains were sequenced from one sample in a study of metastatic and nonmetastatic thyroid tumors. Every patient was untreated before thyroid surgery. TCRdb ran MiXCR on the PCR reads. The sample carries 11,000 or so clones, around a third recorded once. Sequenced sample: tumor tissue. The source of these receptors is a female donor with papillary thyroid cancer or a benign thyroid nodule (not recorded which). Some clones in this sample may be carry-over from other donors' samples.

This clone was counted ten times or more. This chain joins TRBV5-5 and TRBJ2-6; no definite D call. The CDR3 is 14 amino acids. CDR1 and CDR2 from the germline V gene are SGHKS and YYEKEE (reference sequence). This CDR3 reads CASLPESGANVLTF. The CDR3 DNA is TGTGCATCACTCCCAGAGTCTGGGGCCAACGTCCTGACTTTC.

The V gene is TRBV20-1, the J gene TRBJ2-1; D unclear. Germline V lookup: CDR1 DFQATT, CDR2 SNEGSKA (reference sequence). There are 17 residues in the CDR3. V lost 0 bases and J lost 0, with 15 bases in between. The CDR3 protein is CSARDLYIWGSYNEQFF. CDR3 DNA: TGCAGTGCTAGAGATCTATATATCTGGGGCTCCTACAATGAGCAGTTCTTC.

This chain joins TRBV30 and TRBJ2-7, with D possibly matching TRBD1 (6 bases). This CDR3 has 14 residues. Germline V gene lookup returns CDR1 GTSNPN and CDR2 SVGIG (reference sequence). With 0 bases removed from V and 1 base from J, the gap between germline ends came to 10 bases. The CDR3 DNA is TGTGCCTGGAGTGTAACAGGGCGGTCCTACGAGCAGTACTTC. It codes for CAWSVTGRSYEQYF.

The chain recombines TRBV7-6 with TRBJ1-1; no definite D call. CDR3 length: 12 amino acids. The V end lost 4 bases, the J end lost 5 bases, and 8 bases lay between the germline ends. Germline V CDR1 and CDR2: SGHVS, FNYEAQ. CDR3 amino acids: CASSSGSTEAFF. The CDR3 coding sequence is TGTGCCAGCAGCTCAGGAAGTACTGAAGCTTTCTTT.

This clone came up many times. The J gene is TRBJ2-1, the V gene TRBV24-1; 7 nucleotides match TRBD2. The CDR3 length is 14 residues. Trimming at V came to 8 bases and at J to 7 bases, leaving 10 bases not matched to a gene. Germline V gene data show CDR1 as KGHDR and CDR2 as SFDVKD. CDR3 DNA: TGTGCCACCAATGCCCCGGGACTATCTAATGAGCAGTTCTTC. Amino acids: CATNAPGLSNEQFF.

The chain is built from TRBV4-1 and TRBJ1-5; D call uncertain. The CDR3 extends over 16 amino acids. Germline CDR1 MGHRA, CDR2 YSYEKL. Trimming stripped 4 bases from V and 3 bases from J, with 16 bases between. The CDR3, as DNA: TGCGCCAGCAGCCCCGCTTCGGGGTCCCTCAATCAGCCCCAGCATTTT. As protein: CASSPASGSLNQPQHF.

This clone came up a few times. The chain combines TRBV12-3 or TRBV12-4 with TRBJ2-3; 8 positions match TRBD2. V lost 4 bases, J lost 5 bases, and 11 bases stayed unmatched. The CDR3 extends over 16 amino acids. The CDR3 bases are TGTGCCAGCAGTTCGGCACTAGCGGTGGTGCAAGATACGCAGTATTTT. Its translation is CASSSALAVVQDTQYF.

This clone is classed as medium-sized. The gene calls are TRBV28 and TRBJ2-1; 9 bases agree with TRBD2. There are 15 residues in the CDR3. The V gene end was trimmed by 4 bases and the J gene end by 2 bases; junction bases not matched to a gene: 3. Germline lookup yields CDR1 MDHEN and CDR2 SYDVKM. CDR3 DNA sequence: TGTGCCAGCAGTTCCGGACTAGCGACCTACAATGAGCAGTTCTTC. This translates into CASSSGLATYNEQFF.

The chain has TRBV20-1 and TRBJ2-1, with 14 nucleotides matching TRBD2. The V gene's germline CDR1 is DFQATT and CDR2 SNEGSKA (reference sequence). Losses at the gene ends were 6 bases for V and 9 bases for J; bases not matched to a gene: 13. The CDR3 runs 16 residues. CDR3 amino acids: CSAGRVGTSGSSEQFF. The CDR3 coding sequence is TGCAGTGCCGGAAGGGTCGGGACTAGCGGGAGTAGTGAGCAGTTCTTC.

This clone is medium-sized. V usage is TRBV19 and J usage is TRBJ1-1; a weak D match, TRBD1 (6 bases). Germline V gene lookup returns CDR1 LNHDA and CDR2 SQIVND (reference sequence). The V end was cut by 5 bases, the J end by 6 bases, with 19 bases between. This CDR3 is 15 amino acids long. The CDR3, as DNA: TGTGCCAGTAGTTCCCGGCCGGGGGCTATATCTGAAGCTTTCTTT. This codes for CASSSRPGAISEAFF.

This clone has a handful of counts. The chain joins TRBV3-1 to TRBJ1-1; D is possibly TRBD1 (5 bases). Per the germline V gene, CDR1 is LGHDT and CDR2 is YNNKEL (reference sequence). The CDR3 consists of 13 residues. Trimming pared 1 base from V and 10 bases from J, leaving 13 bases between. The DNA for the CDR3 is TGTGCCAGCAGCCAAGGGACATCGGGAGGAGCTTTCTTT. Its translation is CASSQGTSGGAFF.

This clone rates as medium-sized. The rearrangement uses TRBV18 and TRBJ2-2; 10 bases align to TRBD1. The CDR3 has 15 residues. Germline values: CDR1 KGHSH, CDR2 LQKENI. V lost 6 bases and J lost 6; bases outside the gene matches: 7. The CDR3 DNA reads TGTGCCAGCTCTCCGGGACAGGGGCAAGCCGGGGAGCTGTTTTTT. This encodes CASSPGQGQAGELFF.

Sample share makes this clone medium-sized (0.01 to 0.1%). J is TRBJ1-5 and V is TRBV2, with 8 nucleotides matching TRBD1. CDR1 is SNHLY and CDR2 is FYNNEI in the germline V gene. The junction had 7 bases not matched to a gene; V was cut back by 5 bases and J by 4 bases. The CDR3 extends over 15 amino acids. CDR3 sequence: CASSYGQGQNQPQHF. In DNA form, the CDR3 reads TGTGCCAGCAGTTATGGACAGGGCCAAAATCAGCCCCAGCATTTT.

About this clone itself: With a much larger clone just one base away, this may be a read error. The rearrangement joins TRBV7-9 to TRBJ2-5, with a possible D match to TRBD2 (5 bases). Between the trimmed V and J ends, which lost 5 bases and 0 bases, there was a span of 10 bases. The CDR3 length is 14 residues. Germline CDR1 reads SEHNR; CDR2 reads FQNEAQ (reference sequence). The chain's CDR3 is CASSPIAYQETQYF. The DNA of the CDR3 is TGTGCCAGCAGCCCCATAGCGTACCAAGAGACCCAGTACTTC.

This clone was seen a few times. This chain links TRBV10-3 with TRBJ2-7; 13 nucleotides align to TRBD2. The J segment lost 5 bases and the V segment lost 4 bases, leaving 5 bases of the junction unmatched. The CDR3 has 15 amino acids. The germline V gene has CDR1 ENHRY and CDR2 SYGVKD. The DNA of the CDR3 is TGTGCCATCAGTGTACTAGCGGGAGGGCCGAACGAGCAGTACTTC. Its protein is CAISVLAGGPNEQYF.

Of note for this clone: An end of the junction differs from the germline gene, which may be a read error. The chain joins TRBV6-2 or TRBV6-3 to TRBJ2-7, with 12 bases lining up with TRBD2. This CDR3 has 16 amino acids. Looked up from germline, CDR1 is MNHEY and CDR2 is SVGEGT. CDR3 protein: CASSHRLAGEGYEQYF. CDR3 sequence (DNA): TGTGCAAGCAGCCACAGACTAGCGGGAGAAGGCTACGAGCAGTACTTC.

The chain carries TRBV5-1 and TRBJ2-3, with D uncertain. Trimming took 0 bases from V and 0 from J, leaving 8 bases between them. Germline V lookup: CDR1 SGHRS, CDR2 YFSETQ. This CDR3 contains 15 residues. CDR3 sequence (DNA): TGCGCCAGCAGCTTGGGGTTTTTGAGCACAGATACGCAGTATTTT. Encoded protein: CASSLGFLSTDTQYF.

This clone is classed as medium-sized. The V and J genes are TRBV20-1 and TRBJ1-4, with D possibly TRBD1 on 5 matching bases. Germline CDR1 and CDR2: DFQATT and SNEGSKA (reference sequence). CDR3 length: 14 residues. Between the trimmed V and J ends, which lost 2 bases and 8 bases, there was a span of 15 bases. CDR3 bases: TGCAGTGCTAGACCACAGGTGTTCAGGGAAAAACTGTTTTTT. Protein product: CSARPQVFREKLFF.

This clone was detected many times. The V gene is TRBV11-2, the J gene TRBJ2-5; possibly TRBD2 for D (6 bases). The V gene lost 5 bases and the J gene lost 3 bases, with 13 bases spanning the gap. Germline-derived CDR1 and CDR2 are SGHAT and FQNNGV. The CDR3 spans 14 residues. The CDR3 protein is CASSAGGLEETQYF. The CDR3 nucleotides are TGTGCCAGCAGCGCCGGGGGACTGGAAGAGACCCAGTACTTC.

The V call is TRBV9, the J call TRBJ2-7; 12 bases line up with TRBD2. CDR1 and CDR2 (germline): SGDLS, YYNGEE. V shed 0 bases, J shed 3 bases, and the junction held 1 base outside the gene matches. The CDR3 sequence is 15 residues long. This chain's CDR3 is CASSVGTSGDYEQYF. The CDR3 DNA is TGTGCCAGCAGCGTAGGGACTAGCGGGGACTACGAGCAGTACTTC.

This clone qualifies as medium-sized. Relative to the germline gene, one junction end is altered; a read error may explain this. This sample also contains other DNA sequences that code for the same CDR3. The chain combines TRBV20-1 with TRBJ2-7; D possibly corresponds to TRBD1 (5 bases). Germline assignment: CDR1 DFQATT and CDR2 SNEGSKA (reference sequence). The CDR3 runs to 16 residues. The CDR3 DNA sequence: TGCAGTGCTAGAAGGGGCCTGGACACCACCTTATACGAGCAGTACTTT. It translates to CSARRGLDTTLYEQYF.

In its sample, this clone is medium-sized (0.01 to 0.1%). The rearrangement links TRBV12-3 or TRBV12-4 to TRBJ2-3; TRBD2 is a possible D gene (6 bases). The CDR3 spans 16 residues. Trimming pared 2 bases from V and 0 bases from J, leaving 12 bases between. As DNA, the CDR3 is TGTGCCAGCAGTTTATGGGGGGTGGGAAGCACAGATACGCAGTATTTT. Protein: CASSLWGVGSTDTQYF.

CDR3 bases: TGTGCCAGTAGTAGCCCGAGGCACATCTTCTATGGCTACACCTTC. It specifies CASSSPRHIFYGYTF. V is TRBV19 and J is TRBJ1-2; D is unresolved. The CDR3 is 15 amino acids. The V gene's germline CDR1 is LNHDA and CDR2 SQIVND (reference sequence). The V and J ends lost 4 bases and 4 bases respectively, with 16 bases between them. Complete variable domain (other parts from reference TRBV19 and TRBJ1-2): DGGITQSPKYLFRKEGQNVTLSCEQNLNHDAMYWYRQDPGQGLRLIYYSQIVNDFQKGDIAEGYSVSREKKESFPLTVTSAQKNPTAFYLCASSSPRHIFYGYTFGSGTRLTVV.